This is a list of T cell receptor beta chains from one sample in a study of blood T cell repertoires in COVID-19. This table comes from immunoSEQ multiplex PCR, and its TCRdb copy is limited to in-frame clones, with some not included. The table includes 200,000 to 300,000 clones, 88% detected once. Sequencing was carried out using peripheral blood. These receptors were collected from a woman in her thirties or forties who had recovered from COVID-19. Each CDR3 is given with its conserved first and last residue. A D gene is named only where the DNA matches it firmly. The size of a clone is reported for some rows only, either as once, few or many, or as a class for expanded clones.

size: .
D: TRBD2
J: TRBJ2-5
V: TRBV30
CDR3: CAWSAGLAGETQYF
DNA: TGTGCCTGGAGCGCCGGACTAGCGGGAGAGACCCAGTACTTC

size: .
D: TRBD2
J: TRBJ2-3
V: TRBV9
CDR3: CASSVGGGLAGSADTQYF
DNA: TGTGCCAGCAGCGTAGGAGGAGGACTAGCGGGATCGGCAGATACGCAGTATTTT

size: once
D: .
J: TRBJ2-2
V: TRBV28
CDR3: CASSLWTGRVSDTGELFF
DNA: TGTGCCAGCAGTCTCTGGACAGGGAGGGTGTCCGACACCGGGGAGCTGTTTTTT

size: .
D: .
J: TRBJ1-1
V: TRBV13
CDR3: CASSSTVDTEAFF
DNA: TGTGCCAGCAGCTCCACAGTGGACACTGAAGCTTTCTTT

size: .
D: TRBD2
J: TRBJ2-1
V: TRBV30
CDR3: CAWSVGTSGRYNEQFF
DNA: TGTGCCTGGAGTGTGGGGACTAGCGGCCGCTACAATGAGCAGTTCTTC

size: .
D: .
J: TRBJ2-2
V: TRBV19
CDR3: CASGGQPNTGELFF
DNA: TGTGCCAGTGGTGGGCAGCCGAACACCGGGGAGCTGTTTTTT

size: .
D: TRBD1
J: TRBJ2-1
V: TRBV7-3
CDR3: CASSINRDRGVDEQFF
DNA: TGTGCCAGCAGCATAAACCGGGACAGGGGTGTCGATGAGCAGTTCTTC

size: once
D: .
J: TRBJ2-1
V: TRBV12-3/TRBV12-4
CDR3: CASSSPVREQFF
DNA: TGTGCCAGCAGTTCCCCAGTTCGTGAGCAGTTCTTC

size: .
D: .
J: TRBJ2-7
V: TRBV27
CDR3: CASSTQGTSYEQYF
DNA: TGTGCCAGCAGTACCCAGGGAACCTCCTACGAGCAGTACTTC

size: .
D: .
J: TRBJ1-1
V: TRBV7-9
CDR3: CASSLVPPPKGHPNTEAFF
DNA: TGTGCCAGCAGCTTAGTGCCACCACCAAAGGGACACCCGAACACTGAAGCTTTCTTT

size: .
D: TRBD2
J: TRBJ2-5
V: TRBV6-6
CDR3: CASSYGGSETQYF
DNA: TGTGCCAGCAGTTATGGCGGGAGTGAGACCCAGTACTTC

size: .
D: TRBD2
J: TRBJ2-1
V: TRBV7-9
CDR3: CASSRGASGTYNEQFF
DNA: TGTGCCAGCAGCAGGGGGGCTAGCGGGACCTACAATGAGCAGTTCTTC

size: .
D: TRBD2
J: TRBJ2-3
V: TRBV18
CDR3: CASSPSSGGPFGTDTQYF
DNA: TGTGCCAGCTCACCATCCAGCGGGGGACCTTTTGGCACAGATACGCAGTATTTT

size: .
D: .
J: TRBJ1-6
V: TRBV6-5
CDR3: CASSYSGPPSPLHF
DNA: TGTGCCAGCAGTTACTCGGGGCCTCCATCACCCCTCCACTTT

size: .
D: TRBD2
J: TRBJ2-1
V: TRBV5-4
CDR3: CASGGLAHNEQFF
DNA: TGTGCCAGCGGCGGACTAGCGCACAATGAGCAGTTCTTC

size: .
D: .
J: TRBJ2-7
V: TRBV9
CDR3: CASSDGVGDEQYF
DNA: TGTGCCAGCAGCGATGGGGTCGGGGACGAGCAGTACTTC

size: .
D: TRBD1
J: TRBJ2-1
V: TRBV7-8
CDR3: CASSQTGTTGQFF
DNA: TGTGCCAGCAGCCAGACAGGGACGACGGGGCAGTTCTTC

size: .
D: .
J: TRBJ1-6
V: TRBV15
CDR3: CATSRARYSSPLHF
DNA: TGTGCCACCAGCAGAGCCAGATACAGTTCACCCCTCCACTTT

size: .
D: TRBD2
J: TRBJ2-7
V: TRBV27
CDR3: CASSLGTSGRLYEQYF
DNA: TGTGCCAGCAGTTTAGGGACTAGCGGGAGGCTTTACGAGCAGTACTTC

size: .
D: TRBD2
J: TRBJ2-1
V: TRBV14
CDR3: CASSQGGLASPHSYNEQFF
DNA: TGTGCCAGCAGCCAAGGGGGACTAGCGAGCCCTCACTCCTACAATGAGCAGTTCTTC

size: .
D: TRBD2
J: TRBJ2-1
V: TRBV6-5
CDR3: CASSPGGDGEQFF
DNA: TGTGCCAGCAGTCCTGGGGGGGATGGTGAGCAGTTCTTC

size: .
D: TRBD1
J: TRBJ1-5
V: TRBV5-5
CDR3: CASSRTGTENQPQHF
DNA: TGTGCCAGCAGCCGCACCGGGACAGAAAATCAGCCCCAGCATTTT

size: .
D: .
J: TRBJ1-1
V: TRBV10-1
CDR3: CASSEGSTEAFF
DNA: TGCGCCAGCAGTGAGGGGAGCACTGAAGCTTTCTTT